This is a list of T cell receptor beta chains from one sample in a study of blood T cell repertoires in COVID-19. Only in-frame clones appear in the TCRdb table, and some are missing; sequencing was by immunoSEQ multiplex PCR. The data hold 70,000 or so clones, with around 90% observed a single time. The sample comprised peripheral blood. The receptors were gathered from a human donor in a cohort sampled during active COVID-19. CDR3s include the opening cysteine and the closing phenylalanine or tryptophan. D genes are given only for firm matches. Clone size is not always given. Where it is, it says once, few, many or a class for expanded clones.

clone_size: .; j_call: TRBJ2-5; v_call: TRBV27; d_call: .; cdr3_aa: CAIVPAGCGGQKETQYF; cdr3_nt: .
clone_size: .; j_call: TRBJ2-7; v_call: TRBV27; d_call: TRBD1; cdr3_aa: CASKRRGQYEQYF; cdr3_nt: TGTGCCAGCAAGCGCAGGGGGCAATACGAGCAGTACTTC
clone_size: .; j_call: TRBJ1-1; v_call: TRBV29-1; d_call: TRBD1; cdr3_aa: CSVSGTGSEAFF; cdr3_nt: TGCAGCGTTTCCGGGACAGGGAGTGAAGCTTTCTTT
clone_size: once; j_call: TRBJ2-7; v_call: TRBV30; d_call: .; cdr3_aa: CAFDWTVYEQYF; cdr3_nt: TGTGCCTTCGATTGGACAGTGTACGAGCAGTACTTC
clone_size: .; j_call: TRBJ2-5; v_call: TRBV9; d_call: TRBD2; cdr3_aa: CASSPLAGGPGLRETQYF; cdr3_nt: TGTGCCAGCAGCCCGTTAGCGGGGGGGCCTGGTTTGAGGGAGACCCAGTACTTC
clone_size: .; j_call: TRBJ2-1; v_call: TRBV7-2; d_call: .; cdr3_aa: CASRRGWSSYNEQFF; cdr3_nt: TGTGCCAGCAGACGGGGGTGGTCCTCCTACAATGAGCAGTTCTTC
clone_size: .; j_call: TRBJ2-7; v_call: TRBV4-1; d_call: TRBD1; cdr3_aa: CASSQEGGDRDYEQYF; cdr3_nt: TGCGCCAGCAGCCAAGAGGGAGGGGACAGGGACTACGAGCAGTACTTC
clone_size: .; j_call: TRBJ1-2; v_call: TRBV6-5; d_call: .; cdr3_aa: CASSYTGTFYGYTF; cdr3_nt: TGTGCCAGCAGTTACACCGGGACTTTCTATGGCTACACCTTC
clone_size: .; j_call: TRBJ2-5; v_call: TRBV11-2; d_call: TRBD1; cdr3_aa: CASSLAGGTGGIRETQYF; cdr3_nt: TGTGCCAGCAGCTTAGCCGGGGGGACAGGGGGCATAAGAGAGACCCAGTACTTC
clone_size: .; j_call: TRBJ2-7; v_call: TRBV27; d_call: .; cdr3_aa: CASSPGSYEQYF; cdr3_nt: TGTGCCAGCAGCCCAGGTTCCTACGAGCAGTACTTC
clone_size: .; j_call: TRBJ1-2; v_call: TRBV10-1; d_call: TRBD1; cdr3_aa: CARTGGGVQHSLPNYGYTF; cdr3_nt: TGCGCCAGGACGGGAGGGGGCGTTCAGCACTCCCTCCCCAACTATGGCTACACCTTC
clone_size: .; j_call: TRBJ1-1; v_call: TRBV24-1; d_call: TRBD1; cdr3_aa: CATSQSGGQNTEAFF; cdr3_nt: TGTGCCACCAGCCAATCAGGGGGCCAGAACACTGAAGCTTTCTTT
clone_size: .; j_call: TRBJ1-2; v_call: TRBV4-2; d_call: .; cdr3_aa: CASSQDRALKPYGYTF; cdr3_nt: TGTGCCAGCAGCCAAGATCGAGCCCTTAAACCCTATGGCTACACCTTC
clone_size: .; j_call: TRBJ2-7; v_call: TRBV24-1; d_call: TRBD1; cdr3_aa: CATSESGTGTYEQYF; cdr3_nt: TGTGCCACCAGTGAGTCCGGGACAGGGACCTACGAGCAGTACTTC
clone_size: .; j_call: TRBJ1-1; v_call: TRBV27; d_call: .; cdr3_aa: CASSPQGANTEAFF; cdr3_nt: TGTGCCAGCAGTCCTCAGGGCGCGAACACTGAAGCTTTCTTT
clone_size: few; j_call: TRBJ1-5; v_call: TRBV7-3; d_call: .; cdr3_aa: CASSSSRGAGSNQPQHF; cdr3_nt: TGTGCCAGCAGCTCCTCCCGGGGGGCAGGAAGCAATCAGCCCCAGCATTTT
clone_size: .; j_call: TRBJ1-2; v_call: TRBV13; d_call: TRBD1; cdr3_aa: CASSADRGRKVTF; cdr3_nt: TGTGCCAGCAGCGCGGACAGGGGGCGAAAAGTCACCTTC
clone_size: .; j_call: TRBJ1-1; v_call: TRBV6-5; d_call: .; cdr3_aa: CASSYSYQGIGAFF; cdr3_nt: TGTGCCAGCAGTTACTCATATCAGGGAATTGGGGCTTTCTTT
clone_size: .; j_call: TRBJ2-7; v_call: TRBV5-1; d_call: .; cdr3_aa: CASRLSTPPNYEQYF; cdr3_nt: TGCGCCAGCAGACTCTCTACCCCCCCTAACTACGAGCAGTACTTC
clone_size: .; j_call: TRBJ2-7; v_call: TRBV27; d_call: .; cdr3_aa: CASSFSGHEQYF; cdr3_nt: TGTGCCAGCAGTTTTTCCGGTCACGAGCAGTACTTC
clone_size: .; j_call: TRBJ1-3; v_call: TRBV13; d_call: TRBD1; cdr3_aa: CASSRRGGQGSGNTIYF; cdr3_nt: TGTGCCAGCAGTCGCAGAGGGGGACAGGGGTCTGGAAACACCATATATTTT
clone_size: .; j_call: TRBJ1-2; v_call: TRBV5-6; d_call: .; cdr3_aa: CASSSLRGANGYTF; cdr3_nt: TGTGCCAGCAGCTCGCTTCGGGGGGCGAATGGCTACACCTTC
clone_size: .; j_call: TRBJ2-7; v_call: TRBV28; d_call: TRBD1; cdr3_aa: CASGQGPYEQYF; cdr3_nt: TGTGCCAGCGGACAGGGCCCCTACGAGCAGTACTTC
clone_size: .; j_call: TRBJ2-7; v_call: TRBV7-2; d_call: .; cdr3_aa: CASSYTGGIDSTYEQYF; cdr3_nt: TGTGCCAGCAGCTACACCGGGGGTATCGACAGTACCTACGAGCAGTACTTC
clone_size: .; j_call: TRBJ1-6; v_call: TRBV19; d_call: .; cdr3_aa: CASRTGNSPLHF; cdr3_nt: TGTGCCAGTAGGACAGGCAACTCACCCCTCCACTTT
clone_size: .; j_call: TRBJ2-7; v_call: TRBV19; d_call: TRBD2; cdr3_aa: CASSGGRKDEQYF; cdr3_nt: TGTGCCAGTAGCGGGGGGAGGAAAGACGAGCAGTACTTC
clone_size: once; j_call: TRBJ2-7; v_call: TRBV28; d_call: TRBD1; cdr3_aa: CASTQRQGQGGEQYF; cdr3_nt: TGTGCCAGCACTCAGCGCCAGGGACAGGGTGGCGAGCAGTACTTC
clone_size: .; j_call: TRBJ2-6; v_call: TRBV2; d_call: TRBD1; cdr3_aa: CASSLTGGGSGANVLTF; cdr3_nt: TGTGCCAGCAGTTTGACAGGGGGCGGGTCTGGGGCCAACGTCCTGACTTTC
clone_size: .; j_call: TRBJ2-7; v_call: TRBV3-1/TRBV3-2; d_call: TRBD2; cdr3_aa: CASSQAFEFLRGGFSEQYF; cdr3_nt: TGTGCCAGCAGCCAAGCGTTTGAATTCTTGCGGGGGGGCTTCTCCGAGCAGTACTTC
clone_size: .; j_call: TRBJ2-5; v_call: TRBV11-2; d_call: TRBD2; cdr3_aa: CASSLEKFGLAGNQETQYF; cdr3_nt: TGTGCCAGCAGCTTAGAGAAATTCGGGCTAGCGGGGAACCAAGAGACCCAGTACTTC
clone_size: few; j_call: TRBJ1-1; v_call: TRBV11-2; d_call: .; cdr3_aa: CASSLGRYWVGNTEAFF; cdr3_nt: TGTGCCAGCAGCTTGGGGCGTTATTGGGTGGGGAACACTGAAGCTTTCTTT
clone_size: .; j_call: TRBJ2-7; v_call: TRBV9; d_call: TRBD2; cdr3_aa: CASSALGTSGAYEQYF; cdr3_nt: TGTGCCAGCAGCGCCCTCGGGACTAGCGGGGCCTACGAGCAGTACTTC
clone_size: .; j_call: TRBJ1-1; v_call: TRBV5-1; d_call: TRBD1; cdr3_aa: CASRSSGTGIDTEAFF; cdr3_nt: TGCGCCAGCAGGTCTTCAGGGACAGGGATCGACACTGAAGCTTTCTTT
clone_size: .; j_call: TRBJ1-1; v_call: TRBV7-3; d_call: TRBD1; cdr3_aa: CASSLTGTGTGFSDTEAFF; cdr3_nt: TGTGCCAGCAGCTTAACGGGAACCGGGACAGGGTTTTCGGACACTGAAGCTTTCTTT
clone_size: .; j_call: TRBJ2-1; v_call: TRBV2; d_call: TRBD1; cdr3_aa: CASSEYMGDRAHGGNEQFF; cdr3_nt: TGTGCCAGCAGTGAATATATGGGGGACAGGGCCCATGGGGGCAATGAGCAGTTCTTC
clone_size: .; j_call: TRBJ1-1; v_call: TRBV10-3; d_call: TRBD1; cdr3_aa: CAISESGTEATEAFF; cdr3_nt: TGTGCCATCAGTGAGTCCGGGACAGAAGCCACTGAAGCTTTCTTT
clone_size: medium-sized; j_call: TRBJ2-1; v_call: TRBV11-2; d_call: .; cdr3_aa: CASSPLRPNRPTYNEQFF; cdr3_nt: TGTGCCAGCAGCCCCCTCAGGCCAAACAGGCCTACCTACAATGAGCAGTTCTTC
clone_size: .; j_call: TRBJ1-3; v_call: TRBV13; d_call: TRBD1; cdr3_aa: CASRGTAMVTISGNTIYF; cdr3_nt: TGTGCCAGCAGGGGGACAGCGATGGTAACGATCTCTGGAAACACCATATATTTT
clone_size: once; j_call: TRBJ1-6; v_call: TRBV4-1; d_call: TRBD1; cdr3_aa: CASSQQQGNNSPLHF; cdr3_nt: TGCGCCAGCAGCCAGCAACAGGGGAATAATTCACCCCTCCACTTT
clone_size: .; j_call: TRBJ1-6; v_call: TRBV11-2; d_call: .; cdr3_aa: CASSDTDSYYNSPLHF; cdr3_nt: TGTGCCAGCAGCGATACGGACAGCTACTATAATTCACCCCTCCACTTT
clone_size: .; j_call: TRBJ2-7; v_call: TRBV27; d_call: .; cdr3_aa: CASSLRSDYEQYF; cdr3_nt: TGTGCCAGCAGTTTAAGGAGCGACTACGAGCAGTACTTC
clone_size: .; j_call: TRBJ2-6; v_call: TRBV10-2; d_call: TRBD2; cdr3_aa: CASRQRGEDSGANVLTF; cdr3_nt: TGCGCCAGCAGGCAGCGGGGGGAAGACTCTGGGGCCAACGTCCTGACTTTC
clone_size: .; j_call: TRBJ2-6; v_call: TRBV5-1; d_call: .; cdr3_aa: CASSPWAGASNSGANVLTF; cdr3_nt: TGCGCCAGCAGCCCCTGGGCGGGGGCGTCGAACTCTGGGGCCAACGTCCTGACTTTC
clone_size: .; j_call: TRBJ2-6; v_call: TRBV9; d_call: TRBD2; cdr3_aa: CASSVATSGGAAGANVLTF; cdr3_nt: TGTGCCAGCAGCGTAGCTACTAGCGGGGGGGCGGCTGGGGCCAACGTCCTGACTTTC
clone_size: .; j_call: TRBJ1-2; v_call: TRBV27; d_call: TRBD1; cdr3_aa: CASRLTGFVYGYTF; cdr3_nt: TGTGCCAGCAGACTGACAGGGTTCGTCTATGGCTACACCTTC